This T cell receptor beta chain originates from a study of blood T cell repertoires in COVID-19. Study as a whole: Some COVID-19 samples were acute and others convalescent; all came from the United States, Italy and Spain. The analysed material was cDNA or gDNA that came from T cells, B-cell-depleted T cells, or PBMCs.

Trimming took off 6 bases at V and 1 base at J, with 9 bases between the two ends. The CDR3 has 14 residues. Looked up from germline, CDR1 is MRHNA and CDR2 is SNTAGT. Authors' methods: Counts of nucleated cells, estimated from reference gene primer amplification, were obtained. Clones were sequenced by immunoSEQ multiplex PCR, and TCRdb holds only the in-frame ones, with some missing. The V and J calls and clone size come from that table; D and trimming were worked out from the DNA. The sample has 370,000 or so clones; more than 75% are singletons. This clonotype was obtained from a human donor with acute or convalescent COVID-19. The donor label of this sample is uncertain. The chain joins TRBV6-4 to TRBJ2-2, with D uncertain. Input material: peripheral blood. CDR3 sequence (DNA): TGTGCCAGCAGCCGCCACAGGAACACCGGGGAGCTGTTTTTT. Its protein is CASSRHRNTGELFF.